The entry that follows covers one TCR beta chain sequence. Its target is unknown. Treatment in this sample: roughly 20 received Ad26.COV2.S at low or high dose, single or two shots; roughly five received placebo; per-sample allocation not given. Samples analyzed were those drawn on day 63 after the first vaccine or placebo injection. Vaccination used an Ad26 vector expressing Wuhan-strain SARS-CoV-2 spike. The table came from immunoSEQ multiplex PCR; TCRdb's copy has only in-frame clones and leaves some out. The data hold some 250,000 clones, with roughly 90% observed a single time. This sample was taken from a study of Ad26.COV2.S vaccination and SARS-CoV-2 variants. Points from the study as a whole: Non-spike TCR breadth showed similarity between vaccine and placebo recipients. Following vaccination, spike-specific CD8+ and CD4+ T cell responses reportedly exhibited substantial breadth.

CDR3 size: 14 residues. The V and J ends lost 4 bases and 6 bases respectively, with 13 bases between them. The germline gives CDR1 SEHNR, CDR2 FQNEAQ (reference sequence). Sequencing used peripheral blood, obtained in a trial of Ad26.COV2.S vaccine versus placebo. The TCR sequence derives from a person between 18 and 65 years old who received the Ad26.COV2.S COVID-19 vaccine or a placebo. The chain joins TRBV7-9 to TRBJ1-5, with D possibly TRBD1 on 6 matching bases. The CDR3 region has the DNA TGTGCCAGCAGCTCCTCGGACAGTTTTCAGCCCCAGCATTTT. It encodes CASSSSDSFQPQHF.